Reported below is one T cell receptor (beta chain). The sample belongs to a study of blood T cell repertoires in COVID-19. For the study at large: The samples span acute and convalescent COVID-19 from the United States, Italy and Spain. PBMCs, B-cell-depleted T cells, or T cells provided the cDNA or gDNA that made up the material.

V lost 5 bases and J 4 bases, leaving 12 bases between the germline ends. The germline gives CDR1 SEHNR, CDR2 FQNEAQ (reference sequence). CDR3 length: 14 residues. In the authors' methods: Counts of nucleated cells, estimated from reference gene primer amplification, were obtained. Sequencing used immunoSEQ multiplex PCR; TCRdb keeps in-frame clones, though not all of them. Clone size and V and J calls were adopted from that table, with D and trimming inferred from the DNA. The sample yields approximately 52,000 clones, 90% seen once. This rearrangement joins TRBV7-9 to TRBJ2-1; D gene ambiguous. Sequenced input: peripheral blood. The receptor's source is a human donor in a cohort sampled during active COVID-19. CDR3 loop: CASSLRHPYNEQFF. The CDR3 DNA reads TGTGCCAGCAGCCTCCGACACCCATACAATGAGCAGTTCTTC.